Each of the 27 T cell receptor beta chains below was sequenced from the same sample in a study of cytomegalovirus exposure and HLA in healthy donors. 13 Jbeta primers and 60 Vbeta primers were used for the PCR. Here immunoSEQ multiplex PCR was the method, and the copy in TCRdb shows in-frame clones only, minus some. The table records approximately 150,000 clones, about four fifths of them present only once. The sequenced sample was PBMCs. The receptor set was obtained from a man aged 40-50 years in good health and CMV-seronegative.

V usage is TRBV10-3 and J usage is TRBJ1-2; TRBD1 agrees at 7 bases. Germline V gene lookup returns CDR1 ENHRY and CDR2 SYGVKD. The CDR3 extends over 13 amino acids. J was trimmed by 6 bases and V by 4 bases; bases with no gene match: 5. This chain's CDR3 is CAISVEGTDGYTF. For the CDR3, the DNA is TGTGCCATCAGTGTTGAGGGGACAGATGGCTACACCTTC.

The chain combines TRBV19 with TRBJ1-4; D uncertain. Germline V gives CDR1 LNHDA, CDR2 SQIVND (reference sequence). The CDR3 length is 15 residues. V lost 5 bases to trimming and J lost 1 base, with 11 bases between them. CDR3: CASSGAGVTNEKLFF. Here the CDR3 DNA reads TGTGCCAGTAGTGGTGCGGGAGTAACTAATGAAAAACTGTTTTTT.

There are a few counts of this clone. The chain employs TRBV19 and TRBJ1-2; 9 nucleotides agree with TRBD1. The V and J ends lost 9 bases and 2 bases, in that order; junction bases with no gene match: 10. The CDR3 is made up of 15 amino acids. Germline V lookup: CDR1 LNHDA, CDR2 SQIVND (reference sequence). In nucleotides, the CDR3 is TGTGCCAGCCGGGGCCCCGGGACAGGGAACTATGGCTACACCTTC. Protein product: CASRGPGTGNYGYTF.

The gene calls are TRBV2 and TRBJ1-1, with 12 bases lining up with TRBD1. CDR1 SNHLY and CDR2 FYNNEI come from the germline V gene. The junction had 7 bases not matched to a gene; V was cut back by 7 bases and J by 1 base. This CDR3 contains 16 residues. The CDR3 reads CASTGTGGPWNTEAFF. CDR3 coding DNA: TGTGCCAGCACTGGGACAGGGGGCCCTTGGAACACTGAAGCTTTCTTT. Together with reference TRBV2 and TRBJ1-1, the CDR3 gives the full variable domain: EPEVTQTPSHQVTQMGQEVILRCVPISNHLYFYWYRQILGQKVEFLVSFYNNEISEKSEIFDDQFSVERPDGSNFTLKIRSTKLEDSAMYFCASTGTGGPWNTEAFFGQGTRLTVV.

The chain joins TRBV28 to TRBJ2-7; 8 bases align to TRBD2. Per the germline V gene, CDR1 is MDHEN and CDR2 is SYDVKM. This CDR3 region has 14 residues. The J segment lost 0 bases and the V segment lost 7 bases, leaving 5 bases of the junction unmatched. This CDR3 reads CASTFSGDSYEQYF. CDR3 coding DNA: TGTGCCAGCACCTTTAGCGGGGACTCCTACGAGCAGTACTTC.

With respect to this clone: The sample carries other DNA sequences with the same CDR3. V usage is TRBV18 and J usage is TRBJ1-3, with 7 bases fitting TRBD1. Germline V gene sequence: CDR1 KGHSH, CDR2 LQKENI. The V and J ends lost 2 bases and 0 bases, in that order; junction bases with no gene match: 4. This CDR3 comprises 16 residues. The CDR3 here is CASSPKTGSSGNTIYF. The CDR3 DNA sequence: TGTGCCAGCTCACCAAAGACAGGGAGCTCTGGAAACACCATATATTTT. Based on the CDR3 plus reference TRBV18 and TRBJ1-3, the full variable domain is NAGVMQNPRHLVRRRGQEARLRCSPMKGHSHVYWYRQLPEEGLKFMVYLQKENIIDESGMPKERFSAEFPKEGPSILRIQQVVRGDSAAYFCASSPKTGSSGNTIYFGEGSWLTVV.

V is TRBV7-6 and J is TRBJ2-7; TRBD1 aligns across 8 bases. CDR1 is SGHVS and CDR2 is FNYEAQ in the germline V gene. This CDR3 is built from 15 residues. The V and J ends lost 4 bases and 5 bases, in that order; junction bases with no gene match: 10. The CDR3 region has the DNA TGTGCCAGCAGCTACGCCGGGACAGGCACCGACGAGCAGTACTTC. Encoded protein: CASSYAGTGTDEQYF. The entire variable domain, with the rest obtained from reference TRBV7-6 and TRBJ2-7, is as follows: GAGVSQSPRYKVTKRGQDVALRCDPISGHVSLYWYRQALGQGPEFLTYFNYEAQQDKSGLPNDRFSAERPEGSISTLTIQRTEQRDSAMYRCASSYAGTGTDEQYFGPGTRLTVT.

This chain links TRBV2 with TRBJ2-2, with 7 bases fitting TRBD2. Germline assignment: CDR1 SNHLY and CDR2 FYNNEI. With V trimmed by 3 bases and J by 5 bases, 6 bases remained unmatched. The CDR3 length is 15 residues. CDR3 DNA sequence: TGTGCCAGCAGTGAGGAGCGGGGCCGGACCGGGGAGCTGTTTTTT. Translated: CASSEERGRTGELFF.

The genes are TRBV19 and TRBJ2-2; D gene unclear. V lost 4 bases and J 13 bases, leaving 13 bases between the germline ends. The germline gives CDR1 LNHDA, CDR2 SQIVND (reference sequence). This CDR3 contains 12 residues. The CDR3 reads CASSTGYEVLFF. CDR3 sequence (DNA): TGTGCCAGTAGTACCGGATACGAGGTGCTGTTTTTT.

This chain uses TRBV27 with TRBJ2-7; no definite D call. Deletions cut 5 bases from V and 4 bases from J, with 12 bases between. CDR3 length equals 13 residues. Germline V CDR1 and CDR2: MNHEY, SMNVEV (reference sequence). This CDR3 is CASSPRHTYEQYF. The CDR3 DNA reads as TGTGCCAGCAGTCCCCGACATACATACGAGCAGTACTTC.

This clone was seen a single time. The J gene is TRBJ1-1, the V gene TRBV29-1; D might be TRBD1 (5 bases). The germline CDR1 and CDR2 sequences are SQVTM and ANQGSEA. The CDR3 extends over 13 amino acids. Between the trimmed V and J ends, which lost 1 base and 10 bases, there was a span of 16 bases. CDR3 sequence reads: CSVEGRAKFGAFF. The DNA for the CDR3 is TGCAGCGTTGAAGGCAGGGCAAAGTTTGGAGCTTTCTTT. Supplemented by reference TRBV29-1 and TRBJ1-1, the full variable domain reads SAVISQKPSRDICQRGTSLTIQCQVDSQVTMMFWYRQQPGQSLTLIATANQGSEATYESGFVIDKFPISRPNLTFSTLTVSNMSPEDSSIYLCSVEGRAKFGAFFGQGTRLTVV.

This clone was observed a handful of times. For the CDR3, the DNA is TGTGCCAGCAGAGTAGCGGGGGGCACCTCCTACGAGCAGTACTTC. It translates to CASRVAGGTSYEQYF. The chain couples TRBV2 to TRBJ2-7; TRBD2 matches at 10 bases. The V gene end was trimmed by 6 bases and the J gene end by 0 bases; junction bases not matched to a gene: 5. The CDR3 runs 15 residues. Looked up from germline, CDR1 is SNHLY and CDR2 is FYNNEI.

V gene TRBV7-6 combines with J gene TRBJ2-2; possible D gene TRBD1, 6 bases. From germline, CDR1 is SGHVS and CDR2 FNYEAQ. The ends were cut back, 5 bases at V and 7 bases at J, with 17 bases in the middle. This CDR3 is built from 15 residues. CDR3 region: CASSHPGHTIGELFF. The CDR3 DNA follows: TGTGCCAGCAGCCACCCGGGACACACTATCGGGGAGCTGTTTTTT.

CDR3 sequence reads: CATSKAGTSYEQYF. DNA for the CDR3: TGTGCCACCAGTAAAGCGGGGACATCCTACGAGCAGTACTTC. The chain recombines TRBV15 with TRBJ2-7, with D possibly being TRBD2 (7 bases). The V end was cut by 6 bases, the J end by 1 base, with 13 bases between. CDR3 length equals 14 residues. Germline V lookup: CDR1 LNHNV, CDR2 YYDKDF (reference sequence).

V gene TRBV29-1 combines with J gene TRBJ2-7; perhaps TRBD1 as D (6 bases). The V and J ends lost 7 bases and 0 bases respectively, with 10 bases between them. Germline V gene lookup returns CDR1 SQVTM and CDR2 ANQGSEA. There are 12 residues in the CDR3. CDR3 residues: CSGGHYSYEQYF. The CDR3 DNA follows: TGCAGCGGGGGACACTACTCCTACGAGCAGTACTTC.

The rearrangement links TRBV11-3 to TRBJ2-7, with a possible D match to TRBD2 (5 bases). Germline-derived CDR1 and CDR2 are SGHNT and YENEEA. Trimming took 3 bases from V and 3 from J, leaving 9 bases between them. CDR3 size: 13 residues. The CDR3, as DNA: TGTGCCAGCAGCTTCAGTGGGAGCTACGAGCAGTACTTC. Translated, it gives CASSFSGSYEQYF.

The CDR3: CASRPDRGIHQTQYF. CDR3 coding DNA: TGTGCCAGCAGACCGGACAGGGGGATCCACCAGACCCAGTACTTC. This chain connects TRBV7-2 to TRBJ2-5; 10 nucleotides agree with TRBD1. The ends lost 6 bases at V and 6 bases at J; junction bases unmatched: 10. This CDR3 has 15 residues. Germline assignment: CDR1 SGHTA and CDR2 FQGNSA.

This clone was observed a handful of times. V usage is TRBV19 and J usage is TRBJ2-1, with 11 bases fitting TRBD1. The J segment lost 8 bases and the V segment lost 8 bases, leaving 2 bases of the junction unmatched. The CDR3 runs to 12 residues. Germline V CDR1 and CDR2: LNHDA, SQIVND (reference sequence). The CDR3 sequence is CASRTGGDEQFF. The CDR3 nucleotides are TGTGCCAGTCGGACAGGGGGCGATGAGCAGTTCTTC.

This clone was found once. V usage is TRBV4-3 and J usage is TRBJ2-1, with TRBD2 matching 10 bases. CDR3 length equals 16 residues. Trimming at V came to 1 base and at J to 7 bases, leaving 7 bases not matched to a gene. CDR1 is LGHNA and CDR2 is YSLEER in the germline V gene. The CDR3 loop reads CASSQGYLAGENEQFF. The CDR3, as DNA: TGCGCCAGCAGCCAAGGGTACCTAGCGGGGGAGAATGAGCAGTTCTTC.

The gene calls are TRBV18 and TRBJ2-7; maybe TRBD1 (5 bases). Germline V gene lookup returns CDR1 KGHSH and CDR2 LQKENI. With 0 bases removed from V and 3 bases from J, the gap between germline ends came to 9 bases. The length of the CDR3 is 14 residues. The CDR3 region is CASSPPGQNYEQYF. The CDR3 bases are TGTGCCAGCTCACCACCGGGGCAGAACTACGAGCAGTACTTC. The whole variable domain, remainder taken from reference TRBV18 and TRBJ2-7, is NAGVMQNPRHLVRRRGQEARLRCSPMKGHSHVYWYRQLPEEGLKFMVYLQKENIIDESGMPKERFSAEFPKEGPSILRIQQVVRGDSAAYFCASSPPGQNYEQYFGPGTRLTVT.

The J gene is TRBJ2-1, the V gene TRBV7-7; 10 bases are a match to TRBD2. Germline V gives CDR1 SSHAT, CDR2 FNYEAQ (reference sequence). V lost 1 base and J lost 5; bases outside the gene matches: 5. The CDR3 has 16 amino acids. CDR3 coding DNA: TGTGCCAGCAGCTTAGGCAGCGGGGGGGTGAACAATGAGCAGTTCTTC. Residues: CASSLGSGGVNNEQFF.

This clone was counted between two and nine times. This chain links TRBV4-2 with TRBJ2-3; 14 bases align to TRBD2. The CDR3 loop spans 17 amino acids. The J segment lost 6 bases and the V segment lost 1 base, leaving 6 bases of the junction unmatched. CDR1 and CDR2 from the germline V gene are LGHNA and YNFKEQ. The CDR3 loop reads CASSQGGTSGGGDTQYF. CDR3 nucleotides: TGTGCCAGCAGCCAAGGAGGGACTAGCGGGGGTGGGGATACGCAGTATTTT.

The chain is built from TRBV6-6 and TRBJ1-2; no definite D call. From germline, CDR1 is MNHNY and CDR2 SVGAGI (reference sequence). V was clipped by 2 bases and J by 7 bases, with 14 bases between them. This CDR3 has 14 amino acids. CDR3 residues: CASSYLQQAGGYTF. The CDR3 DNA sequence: TGTGCCAGCAGTTACCTCCAGCAGGCCGGTGGCTACACCTTC.

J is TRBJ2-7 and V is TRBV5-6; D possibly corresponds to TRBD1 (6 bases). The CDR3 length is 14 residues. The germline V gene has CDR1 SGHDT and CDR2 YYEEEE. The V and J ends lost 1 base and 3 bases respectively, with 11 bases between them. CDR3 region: CASSLLPDSYEQYF. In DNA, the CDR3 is TGTGCCAGCAGCTTGCTGCCGGACAGCTACGAGCAGTACTTC. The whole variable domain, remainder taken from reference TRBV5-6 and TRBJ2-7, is DAGVTQSPTHLIKTRGQQVTLRCSPKSGHDTVSWYQQALGQGPQFIFQYYEEEERQRGNFPDRFSGHQFPNYSSELNVNALLLGDSALYLCASSLLPDSYEQYFGPGTRLTVT.

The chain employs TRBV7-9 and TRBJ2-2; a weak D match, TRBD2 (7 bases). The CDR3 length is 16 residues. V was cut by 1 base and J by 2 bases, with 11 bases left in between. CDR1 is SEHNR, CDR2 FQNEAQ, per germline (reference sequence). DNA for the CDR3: TGTGCCAGCAGCTTAGGGGGGGGGCTCAACACCGGGGAGCTGTTTTTT. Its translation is CASSLGGGLNTGELFF.

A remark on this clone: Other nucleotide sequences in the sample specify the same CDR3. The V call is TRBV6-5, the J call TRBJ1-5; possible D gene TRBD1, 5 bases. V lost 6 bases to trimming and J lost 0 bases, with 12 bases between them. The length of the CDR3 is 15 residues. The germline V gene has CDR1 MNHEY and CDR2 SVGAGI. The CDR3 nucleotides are TGTGCCAGCAGCCGAGACAGATCTAGCAATCAGCCCCAGCATTTT. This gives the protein CASSRDRSSNQPQHF.

CDR3 region: CATRDSDRSGPLHF. The CDR3 DNA reads as TGTGCCACCCGGGACAGTGATCGGTCGGGACCCCTCCACTTT. The chain links TRBV25-1 to TRBJ1-6; TRBD1 matches 7 bases. This CDR3 has 14 residues. Looked up from germline, CDR1 is MGHDK and CDR2 is SYGVNS. With 10 bases clipped from V and 12 bases from J, the junction kept 15 bases outside the gene matches.